This TCR beta chain was found in a study of cytomegalovirus exposure and HLA in healthy donors. Overall study findings and caveats: TCR beta chains associated with HLA were, in a later analysis, more clonally expanded than equally common others. Most of the TCR beta V segments (in an earlier analysis) were productive either about 87% or about 30% of the time.

The CDR3 has 11 amino acids. CDR1 is SQVTM, CDR2 ANQGSEA, per germline. Concerning this clone: The target antigen is unknown. One junction end disagrees with the germline gene, perhaps due to a read error.

Primers included in the PCR were 60 Vbeta and 13 Jbeta primers. Sequenced by immunoSEQ multiplex PCR; TCRdb stores in-frame clones only, minus some. This repertoire shows around 150,000 clones, about three quarters found once; its top ten account for approximately 3.9%. Sequences were obtained from PBMCs. The chain carries TRBV29-1 and TRBJ1-1; D is ambiguous. The sequence was obtained from a man in his fifties in good health and CMV-seropositive. CDR3 DNA sequence: TGCAGCGTTCGGCGGGAACGGGCCTCAATCTTT. Amino acids: CSVRRERASIF.